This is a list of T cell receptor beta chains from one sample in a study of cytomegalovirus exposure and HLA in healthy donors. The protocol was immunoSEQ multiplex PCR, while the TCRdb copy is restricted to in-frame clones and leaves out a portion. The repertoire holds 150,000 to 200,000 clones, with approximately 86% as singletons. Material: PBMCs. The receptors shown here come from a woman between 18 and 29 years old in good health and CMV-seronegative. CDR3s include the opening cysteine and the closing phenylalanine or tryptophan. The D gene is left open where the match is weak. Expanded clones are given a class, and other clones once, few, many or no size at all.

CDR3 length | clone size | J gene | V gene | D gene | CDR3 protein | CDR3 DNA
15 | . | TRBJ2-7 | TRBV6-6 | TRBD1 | CASRKTGTALYEQYF | TGTGCCAGCAGGAAGACCGGGACAGCGCTCTACGAGCAGTACTTC
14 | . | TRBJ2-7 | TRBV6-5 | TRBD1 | CASSGTGPSYEQYF | TGTGCCAGCAGCGGGACAGGGCCCTCCTACGAGCAGTACTTC
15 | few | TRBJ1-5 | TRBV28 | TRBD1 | CASSPNRQGSQPQHF | TGTGCCAGCAGTCCCAACCGACAGGGGAGTCAGCCCCAGCATTTT
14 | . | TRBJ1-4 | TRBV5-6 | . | CASSLAGGGEKLFF | TGTGCCAGCAGCTTGGCGGGGGGCGGGGAAAAACTGTTTTTT
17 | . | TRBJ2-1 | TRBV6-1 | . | CASREVWGVPSYNEQFF | TGTGCCAGCAGAGAAGTTTGGGGGGTCCCGTCCTACAATGAGCAGTTCTTC
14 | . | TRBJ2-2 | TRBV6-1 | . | CASTSGFDTGELFF | TGTGCCAGCACTTCAGGGTTTGACACCGGGGAGCTGTTTTTT
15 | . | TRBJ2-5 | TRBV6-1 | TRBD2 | CASREGLAGGEAQYF | TGTGCCAGCAGGGAGGGACTAGCGGGAGGGGAGGCCCAGTACTTC
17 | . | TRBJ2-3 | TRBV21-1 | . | CASSKAKGQGRPDTQYF | TGTGCCAGCAGCAAAGCCAAAGGACAGGGGAGGCCAGATACGCAGTATTTT
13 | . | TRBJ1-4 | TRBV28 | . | CASRPGFNEKLFF | TGTGCCAGCAGACCCGGGTTTAATGAAAAACTGTTTTTT
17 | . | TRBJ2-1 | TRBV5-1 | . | CASSLGLGSTSHNEQFF | TGCGCCAGCAGCTTAGGTCTTGGGAGCACCTCTCACAATGAGCAGTTCTTC
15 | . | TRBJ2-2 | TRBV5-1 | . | CASSLALADTGELVF | TGCGCCAGCAGCTTGGCGCTAGCTGACACCGGGGAGCTGGTTTTT
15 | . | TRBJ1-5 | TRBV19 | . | CASRTSVGSNQPQHF | TGTGCCAGTAGGACTAGCGTGGGCAGCAATCAGCCCCAGCATTTT
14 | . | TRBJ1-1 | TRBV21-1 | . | CASSKDRTGNEAFF | TGTGCCAGCAGCAAAGATCGGACAGGCAATGAAGCTTTCTTT
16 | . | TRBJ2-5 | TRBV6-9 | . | CASSSQDRLTQETQYF | TGTGCCAGCAGTTCCCAGGACAGACTAACCCAAGAGACCCAGTACTTC
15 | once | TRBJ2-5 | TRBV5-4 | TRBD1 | CASSTGQGPQETQYF | TGTGCCAGCAGCACCGGACAGGGACCTCAAGAGACCCAGTACTTC
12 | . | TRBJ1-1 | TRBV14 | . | CASSSSRTEAFF | TGTGCCAGCAGCTCAAGCAGGACTGAAGCTTTCTTT
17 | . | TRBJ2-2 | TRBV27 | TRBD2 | CASSLSLAGPYTGELFF | TGTGCCAGCAGTTTATCCTTAGCGGGGCCGTATACCGGGGAGCTGTTTTTT
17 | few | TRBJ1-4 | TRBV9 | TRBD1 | CASSAGFRGILGEKLFF | TGTGCCAGCAGCGCAGGATTCAGGGGGATTTTGGGTGAAAAACTGTTTTTT
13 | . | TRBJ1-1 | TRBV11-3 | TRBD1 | CASSPRTGTEAFF | TGTGCCAGCAGCCCCCGGACAGGCACTGAAGCTTTCTTT
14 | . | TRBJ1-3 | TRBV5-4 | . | CASSSESSGNTIYF | TGTGCCAGCAGCTCAGAAAGCTCTGGAAACACCATATATTTT
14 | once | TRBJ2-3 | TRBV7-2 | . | CASSSRRGYDTQYF | TGTGCCAGCAGCTCCCGACGGGGATATGATACGCAGTATTTT
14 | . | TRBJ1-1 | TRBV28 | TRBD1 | CASSPGQGDTEAFF | TGTGCCAGCAGCCCTGGACAGGGAGATACTGAAGCTTTCTTT
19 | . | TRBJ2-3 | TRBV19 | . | CASSLGLSDYRLSTDTQYF | TGTGCCAGTAGTTTGGGACTTTCCGATTACCGCCTCAGCACAGATACGCAGTATTTT
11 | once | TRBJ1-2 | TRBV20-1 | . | CSAPTDYGYTF | TGCAGTGCCCCGACAGACTATGGCTACACCTTC
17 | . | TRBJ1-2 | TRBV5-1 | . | CASSFEPPNNRRKGYTF | TGCGCCAGCAGCTTCGAACCCCCGAATAACCGGAGGAAAGGCTACACCTTC
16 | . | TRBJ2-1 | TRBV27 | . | CASSLLRGPLGNEQFF | TGTGCCAGCAGTTTACTCAGGGGCCCCCTGGGAAATGAGCAGTTCTTC
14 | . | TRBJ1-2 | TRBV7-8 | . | CASSLEHGFYGYTF | TGTGCCAGCAGCCTGGAGCACGGTTTCTATGGCTACACCTTC
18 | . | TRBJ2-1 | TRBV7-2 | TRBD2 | CASSPRSSGGVNFHEQFF | TGTGCCAGCAGTCCACGTAGTAGCGGGGGGGTGAATTTCCATGAGCAGTTCTTC